This T cell receptor (beta chain) is drawn from a study of blood T cell repertoires in COVID-19. V was pared by 5 bases and J by 3 bases, with 9 bases of the junction left unmatched. The V gene's germline CDR1 is MNHEY and CDR2 SVGAGI. This CDR3 has 15 amino acids. Authors' processing steps: It was from reference gene primer amplification that nucleated cell counts were estimated. Produced via immunoSEQ multiplex PCR; TCRdb's table is partial and in-frame only. D and trimming were read from the DNA, whereas the V and J calls and clone size are those reported in that table. This table holds roughly 49,000 clones, under 85% found once.

Sample: peripheral blood. The chain links TRBV6-5 to TRBJ2-7; 8 positions agree with TRBD1. The source of this sequence is a man between 40 and 49 years old with acute or convalescent COVID-19. The CDR3 sequence: CASSPPGRGRYEQYF. The CDR3 DNA reads as TGTGCCAGCAGTCCTCCAGGCAGGGGGCGCTACGAGCAGTACTTC.